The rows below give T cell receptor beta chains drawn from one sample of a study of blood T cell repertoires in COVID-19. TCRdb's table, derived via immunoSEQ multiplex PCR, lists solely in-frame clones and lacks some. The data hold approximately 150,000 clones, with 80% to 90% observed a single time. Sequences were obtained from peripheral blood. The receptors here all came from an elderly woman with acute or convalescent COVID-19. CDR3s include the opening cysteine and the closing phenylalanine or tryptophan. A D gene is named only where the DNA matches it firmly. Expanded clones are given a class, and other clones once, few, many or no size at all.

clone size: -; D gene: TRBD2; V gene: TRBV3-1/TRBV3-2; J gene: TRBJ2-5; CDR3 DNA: TGTGCCAGCAGCCAAGCACTAGCGGGAGGTGAGACCCAGTACTTC; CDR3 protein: CASSQALAGGETQYF
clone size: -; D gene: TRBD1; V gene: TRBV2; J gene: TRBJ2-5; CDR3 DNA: TGTGCCAGCACGGCTGACAGGGCCCGACAAGAGACCCAGTACTTC; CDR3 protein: CASTADRARQETQYF
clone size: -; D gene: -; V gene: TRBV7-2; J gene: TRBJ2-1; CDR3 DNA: TGTGCCAGCAGCTTAGCGCAGGGTTCTGGTGAGCAGTTCTTC; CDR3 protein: CASSLAQGSGEQFF
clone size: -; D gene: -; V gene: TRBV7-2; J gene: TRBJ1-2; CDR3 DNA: TGTGCCAGCAGCTTACGGGCCTCGGGGGACTATGGCTACACCTTC; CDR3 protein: CASSLRASGDYGYTF
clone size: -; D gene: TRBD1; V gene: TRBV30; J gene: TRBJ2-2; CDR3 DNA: TGTGCCTGGACAGCAACGGGACAGGCAAACACCGGGGAGCTGTTTTTT; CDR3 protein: CAWTATGQANTGELFF
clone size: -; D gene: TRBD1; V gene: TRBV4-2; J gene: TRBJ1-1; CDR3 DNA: TGTGCCAGCAGCCTGACAGGGGACCCTGAAGCTTTCTTT; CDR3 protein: CASSLTGDPEAFF
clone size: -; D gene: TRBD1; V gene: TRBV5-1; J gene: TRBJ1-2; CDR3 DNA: TGCGCCAGCAGCTTGGGTACCGGACAGGGTTATGGCTACACCTTC; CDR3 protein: CASSLGTGQGYGYTF
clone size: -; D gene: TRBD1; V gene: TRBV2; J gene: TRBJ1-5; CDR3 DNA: TGTGCCAGCAGTGAAAGGGGACAGAAAAATCAGCCCCAGCATTTT; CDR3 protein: CASSERGQKNQPQHF
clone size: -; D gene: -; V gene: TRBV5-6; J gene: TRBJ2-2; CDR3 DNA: TGTGCCAGCAGCTTAGTTCAGATGAACACCGGGGAGCTGTTTTTT; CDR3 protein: CASSLVQMNTGELFF
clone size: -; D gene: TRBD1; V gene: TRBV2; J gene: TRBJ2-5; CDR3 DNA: TGTGCCAGCTCGGCGACAGGGCTTGAGACCCAGTACTTC; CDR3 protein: CASSATGLETQYF
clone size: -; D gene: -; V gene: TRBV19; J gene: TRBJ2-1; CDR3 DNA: TGTGCCAGTAGTTCCAAGACTCACCGGGGGTTCGGGACTGTAGTCGATGAGCAGTTCTTC; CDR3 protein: CASSSKTHRGFGTVVDEQFF
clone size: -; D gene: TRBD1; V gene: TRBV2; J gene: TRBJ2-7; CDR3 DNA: TGTGCCAGCACGACAGGGTGGTACGAGCAGTACTTC; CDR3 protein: CASTTGWYEQYF
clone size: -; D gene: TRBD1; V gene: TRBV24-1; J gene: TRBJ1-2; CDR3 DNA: TGTGCCACCAGTGATACGGGACAGGGGTTCGGCTACACCTTC; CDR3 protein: CATSDTGQGFGYTF
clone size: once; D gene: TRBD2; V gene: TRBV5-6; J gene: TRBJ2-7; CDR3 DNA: TGTGCCAGCAGCTTGGCGAGCGGGAGGGGAGACACCTACGAGCAGTACTTC; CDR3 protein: CASSLASGRGDTYEQYF
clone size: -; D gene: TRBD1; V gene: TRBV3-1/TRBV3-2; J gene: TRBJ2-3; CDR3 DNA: TGTGCCAGCAGCTTTAACAGGGGACAAGGATCATCGAACCTTTATTTT; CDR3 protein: CASSFNRGQGSSNLYF
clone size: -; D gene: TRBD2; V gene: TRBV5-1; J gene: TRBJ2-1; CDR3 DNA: TGCGCCAGCCCACCTGCAGCGGGGGGCGGGAATGAGCAGTTCTTC; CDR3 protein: CASPPAAGGGNEQFF
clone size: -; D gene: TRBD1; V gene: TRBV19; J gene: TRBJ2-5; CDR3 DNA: TGTGCCAGTAGCGGGACAGGGGTAGAGACCCAGTACTTC; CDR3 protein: CASSGTGVETQYF
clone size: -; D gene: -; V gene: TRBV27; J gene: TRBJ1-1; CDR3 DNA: TGTGCCAGCAGTTCCCAGCCAGGCCTGAACACTGAAGCTTTCTTT; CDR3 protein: CASSSQPGLNTEAFF
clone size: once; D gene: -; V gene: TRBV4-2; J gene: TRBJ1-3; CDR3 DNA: TGTGCCAGCAGCGTGCGACCGGGAACAGCCTCTGGAAACACCATATATTTT; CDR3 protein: CASSVRPGTASGNTIYF
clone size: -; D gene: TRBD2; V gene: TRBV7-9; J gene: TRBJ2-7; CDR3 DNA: TGTGCCAGCAGCCCCCGGACTAGCGGGAGCGGTGAGCAGTACTTC; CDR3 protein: CASSPRTSGSGEQYF
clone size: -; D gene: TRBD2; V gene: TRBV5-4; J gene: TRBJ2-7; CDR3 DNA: TGTGCCAGCAGCTCCCGGACTAGCGGGGACTTCTACGAGCAGTACTTC; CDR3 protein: CASSSRTSGDFYEQYF
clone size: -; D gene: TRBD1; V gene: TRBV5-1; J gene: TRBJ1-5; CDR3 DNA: TGCGCCAGCAGCTTGGGGACAGGGCGCAATCAGCCCCAGCATTTT; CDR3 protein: CASSLGTGRNQPQHF
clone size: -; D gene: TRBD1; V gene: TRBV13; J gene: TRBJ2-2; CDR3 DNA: TGTGCCAGCAGCTTAGGACCGGGACAGGGGGCCACCGGGGAGCTGTTTTTT; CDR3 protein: CASSLGPGQGATGELFF